The present T cell receptor (beta chain) was sequenced within a study of cytomegalovirus exposure and HLA in healthy donors. Study observations and caveats: A further, later analysis showed that HLA-associated TCR beta chains (compared with equally common others) were more clonally expanded.

This CDR3 contains 18 residues. V lost 0 bases to trimming and J lost 5 bases; unmatched junction nucleotides: 14. The germline gives CDR1 SNHLY, CDR2 FYNNEI. A multiplex PCR was run with 60 Vbeta primers and 13 Jbeta primers. In the authors' methods: In a later analysis, of some 80 million unique beta chains, around 9.9 million appeared in at least two donors. Clones were read by immunoSEQ multiplex PCR, and TCRdb kept only the in-frame ones, dropping some. That table supplies the V and J calls and clone size; D and trimming were determined from the DNA. The data contain roughly 87,000 clones, 79% of them singletons. This clone was seen more than once but under ten times. As yet, its antigen is unknown.

The V gene is TRBV2, the J gene TRBJ2-5; 8 bases are shared with TRBD2. The TCR sequence derives from a woman aged 40 to 50 in good health and CMV-seropositive. The sample consisted of PBMCs. CDR3 amino acids: CASSEAVLAAGARETQYF. The CDR3 bases are TGTGCCAGCAGTGAAGCGGTATTAGCAGCGGGGGCCCGGGAGACCCAGTACTTC.